This T cell receptor (beta chain) was observed in a study of T cell clonality in common variable immunodeficiency (dated by TCRdb to about 2015). Standard criteria, namely reduction of serum IgG, IgA and/or IgM below the normal range together with specific antibody deficiency, were applied for the diagnosis of CVID. There were around 44 subjects in the CVID group (around 15 female and roughly 29 male), ranging in age from 9 to 64 years, with a mean age of 40. Predominantly Caucasian heritage was noted among both the CVID patients and the healthy controls. Replacement immunoglobulin therapy had been administered to all CVID subjects for at least one year at the time of study participation. At blood collection, none of the CVID subjects was ill or on immunomodulatory or immunosuppressive medication. Heparinized peripheral whole blood samples of about 4.5 to 8 ml were collected from each donor. TCRbeta CDR3 repertoires were sequenced from genomic DNA of adults with common variable immune deficiency (CVID) and healthy adult controls. Diluted blood was density-centrifuged over Hypaque 1077 or Ficoll-Paque to isolate peripheral blood mononuclear cells. Genomic DNA was obtained from unsorted mononuclear cells through either Qiagen column purification or a centrifugation-based method.

CDR1 and CDR2 were assigned from the germline V gene as SNHLY and FYNNEI. Spanning cysteine to phenylalanine, the CDR3 consists of 13 amino acids. Sequencing covers 30 bases of the CDR3, shown here with the frame starting at base 1. V loses 10 bases, J loses 5 bases, and the germline ends lie 17 bases apart. This clone came up many times. The specificity of this receptor is unknown. The read falls 3 residues short of the CDR3 end, and the missing part is taken from the germline J gene. The investigation overall reported the following: TCRbeta clonality was higher in CVID subjects than in healthy controls (t-test p = 0.018), and the increase was most characteristic of about a third of subjects. Despite equal DNA input, controls averaged roughly 80,000 unique sequences per sample versus about 30,000 in CVID samples. Healthy controls shared more TCRbeta clones with each other than CVID subjects shared among themselves (p < 0.0001). Fewer deletions and N-nucleotide insertions were reportedly observed in CVID TCRbeta sequences, and highly modified clones with 13 or more V deletions were reportedly absent from CVID TCRbeta sequences. Correlations between repertoire features and clinical complications were limited by patient heterogeneity within the CVID cohort. It was noted by the authors that sequencing of the repertoires of T cell subpopulations would be needed to clarify the cause of the increased clonality in CVID.

For sequencing input, CVID and control samples contributed equivalent amounts of genomic DNA. For every sample, a 60 bp segment covering the rearranged TCRbeta CDR3 region was amplified and then sequenced. The immunoSEQ assay, a bias-corrected multiplex PCR combined with high-throughput sequencing, was used to amplify TCRbeta. Per the source publication's procedure: Each unique nucleotide sequence was treated as a clone and annotated with V, D and J genes, copy number and frequency. Sequences were labeled productive if in frame, and non-productive if out of frame or containing stop codons. As previously described, clonality was computed from Shannon's entropy. The predicted amino acid sequences of productive clones were used to derive mean CDR3 Kyte-Doolittle hydropathy. Hierarchical clustering of scaled V gene usage was performed with the R hclust function using Manhattan distance and complete linkage. To assess clone sharing by CDR3 amino acid sequence, 12 repertoires per group were resampled over 100 rounds. The repertoires were searched for around 65 published EBV-specific and a few hundred published CMV-specific TCRbeta sequences. After a couple of CVID samples that produced fewer than 10,000 sequences were dropped from the analysis, 42 CVID repertoires remained. Held by TCRdb, this immuneACCESS table contains in-frame sequences only and omits some clones. Under half of the omission traces to an unresolved V gene where checked; the cause of the rest is unknown. The D gene and trimming were derived from the DNA, and the V and J assignments and clone size from that table. For this sample, approximately 15,000 clones are listed, none of them singletons. The ten top clones hold over 9.5% of the sample.

Sequenced sample: peripheral blood mononuclear cells. This TCR was recovered from a human donor with common variable immunodeficiency. The rearranged segments are TRBV2 and TRBJ1-1, and possibly TRBD1, on 5 matching bases. The CDR3 bases that were read are TGTGCCACCGCCGCGGGGGATGGGACTGAA. This sequence encodes CATAAGDGTE. The complete CDR3 reads CATAAGDGTEAFF. The entire variable domain, with the stretches around the CDR3 drawn from the reference TRBV2 and TRBJ1-1 proteins, is EPEVTQTPSHQVTQMGQEVILRCVPISNHLYFYWYRQILGQKVEFLVSFYNNEISEKSEIFDDQFSVERPDGSNFTLKIRSTKLEDSAMYFCATAAGDGTEAFFGQGTRLTVV.